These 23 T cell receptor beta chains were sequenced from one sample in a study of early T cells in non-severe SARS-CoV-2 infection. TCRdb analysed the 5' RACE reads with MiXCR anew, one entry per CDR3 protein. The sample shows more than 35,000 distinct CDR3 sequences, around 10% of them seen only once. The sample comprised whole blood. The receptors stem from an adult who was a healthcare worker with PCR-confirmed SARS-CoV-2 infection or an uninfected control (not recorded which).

The CDR3 nucleotides are TGTGCCAGCTACCCGACGACAGGGTTCGTAAACGAGCAGTACTTC. It encodes CASYPTTGFVNEQYF. This chain uses TRBV6-1 with TRBJ2-7; TRBD1 agrees at 7 bases. V shed 8 bases, J shed 5 bases, and the junction held 15 bases outside the gene matches. Looked up from germline, CDR1 is MNHNS and CDR2 is SASEGT. CDR3 length: 15 residues.

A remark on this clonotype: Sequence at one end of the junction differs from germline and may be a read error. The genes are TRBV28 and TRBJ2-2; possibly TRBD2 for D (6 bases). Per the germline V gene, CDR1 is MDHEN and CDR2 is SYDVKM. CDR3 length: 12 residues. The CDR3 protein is CASSWEAGEPFF. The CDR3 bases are TGTGCCAGCAGCTGGGAGGCCGGGGAGCCGTTTTTT.

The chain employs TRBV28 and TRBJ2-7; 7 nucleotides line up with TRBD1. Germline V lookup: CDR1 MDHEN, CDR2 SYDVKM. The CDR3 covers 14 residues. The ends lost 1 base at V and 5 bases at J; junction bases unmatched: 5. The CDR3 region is CASSLYRGIHEQYF. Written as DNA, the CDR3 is TGTGCCAGCAGTTTATACAGGGGTATACACGAGCAGTACTTC.

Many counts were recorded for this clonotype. CDR3: CASSPGLAGYNEQFF. The CDR3 DNA reads as TGTGCCAGCAGCCCCGGACTAGCGGGCTACAATGAGCAGTTCTTC. The J gene is TRBJ2-1, the V gene TRBV19; 11 nucleotides agree with TRBD2. Trimming cost V 9 bases and J 3 bases; bases outside gene matches: 7. CDR1 and CDR2 from the germline V gene are LNHDA and SQIVND (reference sequence). The CDR3 is 15 amino acids.

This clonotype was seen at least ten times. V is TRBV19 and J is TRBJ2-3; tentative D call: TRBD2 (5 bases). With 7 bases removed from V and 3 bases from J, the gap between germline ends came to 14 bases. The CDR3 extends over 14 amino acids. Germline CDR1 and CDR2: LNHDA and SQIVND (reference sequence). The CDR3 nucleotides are TGTGCCAGTACGACCGTAGGCGGGACAGATACGCAGTATTTT. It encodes CASTTVGGTDTQYF.

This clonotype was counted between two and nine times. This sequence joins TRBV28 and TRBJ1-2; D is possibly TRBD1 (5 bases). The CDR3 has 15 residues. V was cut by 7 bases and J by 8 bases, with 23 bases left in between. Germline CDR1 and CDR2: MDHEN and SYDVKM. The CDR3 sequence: CASTPSFDSNRGYTF. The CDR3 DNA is TGTGCCAGCACCCCATCCTTCGACAGCAACAGAGGCTACACCTTC.

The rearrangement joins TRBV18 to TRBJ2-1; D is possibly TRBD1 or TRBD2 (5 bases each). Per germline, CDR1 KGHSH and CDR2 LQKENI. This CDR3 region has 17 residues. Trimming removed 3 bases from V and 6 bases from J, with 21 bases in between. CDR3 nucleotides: TGTGCCAGCTCACCTTACAGGTCAGAGGGATTCCCCAATGAGCAGTTCTTC. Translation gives CASSPYRSEGFPNEQFF.

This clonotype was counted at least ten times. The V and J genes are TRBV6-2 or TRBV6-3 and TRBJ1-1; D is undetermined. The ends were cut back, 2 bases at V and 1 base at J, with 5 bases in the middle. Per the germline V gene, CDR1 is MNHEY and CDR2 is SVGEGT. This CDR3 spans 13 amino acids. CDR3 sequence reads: CASSYEWNTEAFF. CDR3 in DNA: TGTGCCAGCAGTTACGAGTGGAACACTGAAGCTTTCTTT.

CDR3 residues: CASSASETGVYEQYF. In DNA form, the CDR3 reads TGTGCCAGCAGCGCTAGTGAGACAGGGGTGTACGAGCAGTACTTC. The chain has TRBV13 and TRBJ2-7, with 8 bases matching TRBD1. The CDR3 spans 15 residues. Germline V lookup: CDR1 PRHDT, CDR2 FYEKMQ (reference sequence). V trimming: 5 bases; J trimming: 4 bases; junction bases outside the gene matches: 10.

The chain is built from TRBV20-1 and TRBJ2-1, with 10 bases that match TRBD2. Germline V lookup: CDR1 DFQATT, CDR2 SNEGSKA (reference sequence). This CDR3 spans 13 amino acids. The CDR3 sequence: CSLSGRSYNEQFF. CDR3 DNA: TGCAGCCTTAGCGGGAGGTCCTACAATGAGCAGTTCTTC.

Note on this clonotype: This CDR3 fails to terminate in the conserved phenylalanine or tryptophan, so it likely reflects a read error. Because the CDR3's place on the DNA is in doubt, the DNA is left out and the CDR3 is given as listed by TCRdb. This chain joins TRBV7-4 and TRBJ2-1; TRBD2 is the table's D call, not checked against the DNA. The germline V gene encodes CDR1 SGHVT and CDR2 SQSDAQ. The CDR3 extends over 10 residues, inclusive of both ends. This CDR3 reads CASSPSGRAV.

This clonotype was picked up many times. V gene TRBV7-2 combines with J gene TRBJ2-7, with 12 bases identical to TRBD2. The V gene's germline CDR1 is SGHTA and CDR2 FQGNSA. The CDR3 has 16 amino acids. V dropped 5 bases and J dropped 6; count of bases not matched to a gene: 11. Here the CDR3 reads CASSPSSGRALGEQYF. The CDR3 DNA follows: TGTGCCAGCAGCCCGTCTAGCGGGAGGGCGTTGGGCGAGCAGTACTTC. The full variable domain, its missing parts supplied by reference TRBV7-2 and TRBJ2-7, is GAGVSQSPSNKVTEKGKDVELRCDPISGHTALYWYRQSLGQGLEFLIYFQGNSAPDKSGLPSDRFSAERTGGSVSTLTIQRTQQEDSAVYLCASSPSSGRALGEQYFGPGTRLTVT.

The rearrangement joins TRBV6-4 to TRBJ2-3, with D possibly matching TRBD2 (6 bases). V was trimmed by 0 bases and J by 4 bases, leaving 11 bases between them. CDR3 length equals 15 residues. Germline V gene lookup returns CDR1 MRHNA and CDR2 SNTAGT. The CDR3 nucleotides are TGTGCCAGCAGTGACTCCCCGGGAGCGGCAGATACGCAGTATTTT. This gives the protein CASSDSPGAADTQYF.

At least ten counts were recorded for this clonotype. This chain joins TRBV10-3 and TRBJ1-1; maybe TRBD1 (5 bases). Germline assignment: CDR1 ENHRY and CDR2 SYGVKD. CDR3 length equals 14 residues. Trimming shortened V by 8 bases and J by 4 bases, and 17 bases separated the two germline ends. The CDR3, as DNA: TGTGCCATCGGGACGGTAGGGGTCGGCACTGAAGCTTTCTTT. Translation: CAIGTVGVGTEAFF.

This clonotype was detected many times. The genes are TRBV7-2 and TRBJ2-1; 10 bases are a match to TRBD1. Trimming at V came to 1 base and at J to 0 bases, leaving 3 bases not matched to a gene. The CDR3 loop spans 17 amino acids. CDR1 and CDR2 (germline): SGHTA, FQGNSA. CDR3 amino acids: CASSLGWTGGSYNEQFF. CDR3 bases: TGTGCCAGCAGCTTAGGTTGGACAGGGGGCTCCTACAATGAGCAGTTCTTC.

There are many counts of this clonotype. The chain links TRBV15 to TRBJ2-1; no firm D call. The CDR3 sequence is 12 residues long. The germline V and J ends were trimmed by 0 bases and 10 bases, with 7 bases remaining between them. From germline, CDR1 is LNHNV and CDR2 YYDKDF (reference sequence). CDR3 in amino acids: CATSRDRAEQFF. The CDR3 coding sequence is TGTGCCACCAGCAGAGACCGGGCAGAGCAGTTCTTC.

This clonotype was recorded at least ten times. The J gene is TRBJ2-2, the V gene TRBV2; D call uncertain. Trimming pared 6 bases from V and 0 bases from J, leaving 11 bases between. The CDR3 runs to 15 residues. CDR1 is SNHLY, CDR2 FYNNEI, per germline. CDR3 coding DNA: TGTGCCAGCAGACGAATCGGAACGAACACCGGGGAGCTGTTTTTT. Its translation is CASRRIGTNTGELFF.

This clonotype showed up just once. For the CDR3, the DNA is TGTGCCAGCAGCTTGGGGGACGGTTCCTACAATGAGCAGTTCTTC. It is translated as CASSLGDGSYNEQFF. The chain combines TRBV7-2 with TRBJ2-1; D tentatively reads TRBD1 or TRBD2 (5 bases each). The CDR3 covers 15 residues. Per the germline V gene, CDR1 is SGHTA and CDR2 is FQGNSA. V lost 3 bases, J lost 1 base, and 10 bases lay in between.

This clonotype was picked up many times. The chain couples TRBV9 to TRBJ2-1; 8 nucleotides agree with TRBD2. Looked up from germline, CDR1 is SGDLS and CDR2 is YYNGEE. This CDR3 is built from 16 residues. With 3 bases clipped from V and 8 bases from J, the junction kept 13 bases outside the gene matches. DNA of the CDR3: TGTGCCAGCAGCGCCGGGGGCGGGAGGTTTAAGGATGAGCAGTTCTTC. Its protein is CASSAGGGRFKDEQFF.

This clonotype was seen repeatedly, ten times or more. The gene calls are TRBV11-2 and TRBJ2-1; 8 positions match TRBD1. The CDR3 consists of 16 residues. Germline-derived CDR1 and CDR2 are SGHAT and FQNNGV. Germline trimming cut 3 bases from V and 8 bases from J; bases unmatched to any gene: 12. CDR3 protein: CASSFTSRGRGDEQFF. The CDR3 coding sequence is TGTGCCAGCAGCTTCACTAGCAGGGGGCGCGGCGATGAGCAGTTCTTC.

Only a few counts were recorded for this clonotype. CDR3 loop: CASSLSVYRAQPQHF. The CDR3 DNA reads TGTGCCAGCAGCTTATCTGTATACAGGGCTCAGCCCCAGCATTTT. The J gene is TRBJ1-5, the V gene TRBV7-8; TRBD1 is a possible D gene (6 bases). The CDR3 length is 15 residues. From germline, CDR1 is SGHVS and CDR2 FQNEAQ. V was pared by 2 bases and J by 6 bases, with 14 bases between. Together with reference TRBV7-8 and TRBJ1-5, the CDR3 gives the full variable domain: GAGVSQSPRYKVAKRGQDVALRCDPISGHVSLFWYQQALGQGPEFLTYFQNEAQLDKSGLPSDRFFAERPEGSVSTLKIQRTQQEDSAVYLCASSLSVYRAQPQHFGDGTRLSIL.

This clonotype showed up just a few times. The DNA of the CDR3 is TGCAGTGTGTTTGCTATTATTAGCGGGAACGACCCTAGCACAGATACGCAGTATTTT. Translated, it gives CSVFAIISGNDPSTDTQYF. V is TRBV20-1 and J is TRBJ2-3; 8 nucleotides agree with TRBD2. This CDR3 is 19 amino acids long. V gave up 7 bases and J gave up 0 bases; unmatched junction bases: 21. The germline CDR1 and CDR2 sequences are DFQATT and SNEGSKA (reference sequence).

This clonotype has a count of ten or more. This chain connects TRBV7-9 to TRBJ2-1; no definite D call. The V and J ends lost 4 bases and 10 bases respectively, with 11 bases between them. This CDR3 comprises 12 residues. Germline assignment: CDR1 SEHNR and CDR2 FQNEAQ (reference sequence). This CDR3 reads CASSWEVVEQFF. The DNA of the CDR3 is TGTGCCAGCAGCTGGGAAGTTGTGGAGCAGTTCTTC.